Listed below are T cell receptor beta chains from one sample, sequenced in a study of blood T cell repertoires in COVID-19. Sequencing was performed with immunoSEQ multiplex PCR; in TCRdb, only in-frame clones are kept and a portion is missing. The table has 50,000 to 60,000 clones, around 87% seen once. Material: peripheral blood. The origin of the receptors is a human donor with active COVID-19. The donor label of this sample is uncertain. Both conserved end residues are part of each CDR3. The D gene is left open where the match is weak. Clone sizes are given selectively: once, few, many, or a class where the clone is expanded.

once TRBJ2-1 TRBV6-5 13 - TGTGCCAGCAGTTACCGGGACTACAATGAGCAGTTCTTC CASSYRDYNEQFF
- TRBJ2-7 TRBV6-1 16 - TGTGCCAGCAGTGAAGGTGGCTGGTTTTACGTCTACGAGCAGTACTTC CASSEGGWFYVYEQYF
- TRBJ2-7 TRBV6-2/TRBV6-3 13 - TGTGCCAGCAGTATGGGACTGATATACGAGCAGTACTTC CASSMGLIYEQYF
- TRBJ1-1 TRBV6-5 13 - TGTGCCAGCAGCGCAGGGGTGAACACTGAAGCTTTCTTT CASSAGVNTEAFF
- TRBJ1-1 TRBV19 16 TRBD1 TGTGCCAGTAGTAAGGGACAGCAAACTATGAACACTGAAGCTTTCTTT CASSKGQQTMNTEAFF
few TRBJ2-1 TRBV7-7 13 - TGTGCTAGCAGCAATACAGGTAACAATGAGCAGTTCTTC CASSNTGNNEQFF
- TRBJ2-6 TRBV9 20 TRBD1 TGTGCCAGCAGCGTAGCTCTTGGGGGACAGGGGGCCACGGGGGCCAACGTCCTGACTTTC CASSVALGGQGATGANVLTF
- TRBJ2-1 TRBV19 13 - TGTGCCAGTAGTATTACAGGGATCAATGAGCAGTTCTTC CASSITGINEQFF
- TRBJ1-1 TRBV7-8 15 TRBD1 TGTGCCAGCAGCCGTCCCGGGACAGGGAACACTGAAGCTTTCTTT CASSRPGTGNTEAFF
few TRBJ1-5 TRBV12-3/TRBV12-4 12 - TGTGCCAGCAAAGAGAGCAATCAGCCCCAGCATTTT CASKESNQPQHF
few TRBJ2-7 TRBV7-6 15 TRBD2 TGTGCCAGCAGCTCGTCTAGCGGGACCGGGTACGAGCAGTACTTC CASSSSSGTGYEQYF
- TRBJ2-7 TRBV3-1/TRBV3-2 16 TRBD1 TGTGCCAGCAGCCAAGAGCGGGACAGGGGGCCGTACGAGCAGTACTTC CASSQERDRGPYEQYF
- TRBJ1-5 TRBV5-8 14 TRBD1 TGTGCCAGCAGCTTGGCGGGACAGAGAAAGCCCCAGCATTTT CASSLAGQRKPQHF
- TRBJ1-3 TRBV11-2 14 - TGTGCCAGCAGCTTTTCGGGAAAGGCCGACACCATATATTTT CASSFSGKADTIYF
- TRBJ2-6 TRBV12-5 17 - TGTGCTAGTGGTTTGGTTACCCAGGCCTCTGGGGCCAACGTCCTGACTTTC CASGLVTQASGANVLTF
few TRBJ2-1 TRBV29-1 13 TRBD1 TGCAGCGTTCGGGACAGGTCCTACAATGAGCAGTTCTTC CSVRDRSYNEQFF
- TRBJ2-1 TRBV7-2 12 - TGTGCCAGCCTAGACTCCTACAATGAGCAGTTCTTC CASLDSYNEQFF
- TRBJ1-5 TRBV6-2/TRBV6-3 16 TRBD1 TGTGCCAGCAGCCGTGGACAGGGGCGTCTGGGACAGCCCCAGCATTTT CASSRGQGRLGQPQHF
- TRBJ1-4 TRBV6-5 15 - TGTGCCAGCAGTTCCTCGGGGGCAGGTGGTGAAAAACTGTTTTTT CASSSSGAGGEKLFF
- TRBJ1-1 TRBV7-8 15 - TGTGCCAGCAGCCCCTCTCGGGCAGCGGGCACTGAAGCTTTCTTT CASSPSRAAGTEAFF
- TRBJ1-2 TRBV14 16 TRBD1 TGTGCCAGCAGCCAATACTCCGGGACAGGGGATGATGGCTACACCTTC CASSQYSGTGDDGYTF
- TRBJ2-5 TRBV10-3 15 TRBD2 TGTGCCATCAGTGAGCAATGGGGGGGATCAGAGACCCAGTACTTC CAISEQWGGSETQYF
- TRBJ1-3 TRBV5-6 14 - TGTGCCAGCAGCTTGCAGGGCTCTGGAAACACCATATATTTT CASSLQGSGNTIYF
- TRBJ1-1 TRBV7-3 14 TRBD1 TGTGCCAGCAGCCCGGGACAGGGACGCACTGAAGCTTTCTTT CASSPGQGRTEAFF
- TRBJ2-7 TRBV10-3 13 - TGTGCCATCAGTGGTCAGACTTCCTACGAGCAGTACTTC CAISGQTSYEQYF
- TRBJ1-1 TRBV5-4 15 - TGTGCCAGCCAAATACAGCAGGGAATGAACACTGAAGCTTTCTTT CASQIQQGMNTEAFF
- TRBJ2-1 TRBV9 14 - TGTGCCAGCAGACCGGGGGGCGGCTTCAATGAGCAGTTCTTC CASRPGGGFNEQFF
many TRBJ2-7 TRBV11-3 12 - TGTGCCAGCAGGGACAGCTCCTACGAGCAGTACTTC CASRDSSYEQYF
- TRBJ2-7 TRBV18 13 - TGTGCCAGCTCTCCGGACATAACCTACGAGCAGTACTTC CASSPDITYEQYF
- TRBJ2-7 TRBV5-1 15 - TGCGCCAGCAGCCAATTAGCCGCTAACTCCTACGAGCAGTACTTC CASSQLAANSYEQYF
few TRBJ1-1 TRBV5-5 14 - TGTGCCAGCAGCACCCACAGGGATGGCACTGAAGCTTTCTTT CASSTHRDGTEAFF
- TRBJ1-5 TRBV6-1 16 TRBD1 TGTGCCAGCAGTGAAAGCAGACAGGGGTTAAGACAGCCCCAGCATTTT CASSESRQGLRQPQHF
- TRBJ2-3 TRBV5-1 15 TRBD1 TGCGCCAGCAGCTCGACAGGGGATAGCACAGATACGCAGTATTTT CASSSTGDSTDTQYF
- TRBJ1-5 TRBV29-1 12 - TGCAGCGCCAGATATAGCAATCAGCCCCAGCATTTT CSARYSNQPQHF
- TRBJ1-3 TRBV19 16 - TGTGCCAGTAGTCCCCCCGGCAGCGTTACTGGAAACACCATATATTTT CASSPPGSVTGNTIYF
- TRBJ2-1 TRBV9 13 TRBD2 TGTGCCAGTACGGGAGGGCCCTACAATGAGCAGTTCTTC CASTGGPYNEQFF